These T cell receptor beta chains were read from a single sample in a study of blood T cell repertoires in COVID-19. Sequencing was performed with immunoSEQ multiplex PCR; in TCRdb, only in-frame clones are kept and a portion is missing. Among some 260,000 clones, around 90% were seen once, and the ten largest hold about 0.74%. The sequenced sample was peripheral blood. Receptor source: a woman in her twenties or thirties with acute or convalescent COVID-19. Each CDR3 is given with its conserved first and last residue. A D gene is named only where the DNA matches it firmly. Clone size appears in some rows only: once, few, many, or a class for an expanded clone.

V	D	J	size	DNA	CDR3
TRBV4-2	TRBD2	TRBJ2-3	NA	TGTGCCAGCAGCGTAGTCGGTCACCCGGGACTAGCGGGAGCAGATACGCAGTATTTT	CASSVVGHPGLAGADTQYF
TRBV5-1	NA	TRBJ2-1	NA	TGCGCCAGCAGCCCAAACCGGGGGGCGACCTACAATGAGCAGTTCTTC	CASSPNRGATYNEQFF
TRBV19	TRBD2	TRBJ2-1	once	TGTGCCAGTACCCCACCGGGACTAGCGGGAGGGCATGAGCAGTTCTTC	CASTPPGLAGGHEQFF
TRBV21-1	NA	TRBJ2-2	NA	TGTGCCAGCAGCAAATGGGCAGTCTTAGCGGGAGGGTTAACCGGGGAGCTGTTTTTT	CASSKWAVLAGGLTGELFF
TRBV24-1	NA	TRBJ2-5	NA	TGTGCCACCAGTGATTTGCAGGGGCCAGGGGAGGGCCTTCCCGTGGAGACCCAGTACTTC	CATSDLQGPGEGLPVETQYF
TRBV5-1	NA	TRBJ2-3	few	TGCGCCAGCAGCGAACTCCCCCCGGCAGGGGGCACAGATACGCAGTATTTT	CASSELPPAGGTDTQYF
TRBV5-1	TRBD2	TRBJ2-5	NA	TGCGCCAGCAGCGGACTAGCGGGAGGGTTGGGGGAGACCCAGTACTTC	CASSGLAGGLGETQYF
TRBV7-9	NA	TRBJ2-1	NA	TGTGCCAGCAGCTTAGCGCGGAATGAGCAGTTCTTC	CASSLARNEQFF
TRBV7-9	NA	TRBJ2-7	few	TGTGCCAGCAGTCGACGGGGTTCCTCGGGGCAGTACTTC	CASSRRGSSGQYF
TRBV6-5	TRBD1	TRBJ2-7	once	TGTGCCAGCAGTTACTCTGGGACAGGGGGCGAGCAGTACTTC	CASSYSGTGGEQYF
TRBV21-1	NA	TRBJ2-3	NA	TGTGCCAGCAGCAAATTCTTGGGAAGTAGCGGGAACACAGATACGCAGTATTTT	CASSKFLGSSGNTDTQYF
TRBV4-3	NA	TRBJ1-4	NA	TGCGCCAGCGGCGGGCGTTCTAGTGAAAAACTGTTTTTT	CASGGRSSEKLFF
TRBV24-1	NA	TRBJ1-3	once	TGTGCCACCAGAAGGGTATCGTCTGGACACCTCTCTGGAAACACCATATATTTT	CATRRVSSGHLSGNTIYF
TRBV10-1	NA	TRBJ2-7	NA	TGCGCCAGCAGTGAGTCGAAGGGGGGGACAGGACTTTTCGAGCAGTACTTC	CASSESKGGTGLFEQYF
TRBV5-1	TRBD2	TRBJ2-1	NA	TGCGCCAGCAGCTACTCCGGGACTAGCGGAGGTGAGCAGTTCTTC	CASSYSGTSGGEQFF
TRBV11-3	TRBD2	TRBJ2-1	NA	TGTGCCAGCAGCCAATCCGGGACTAGCGGGAGAAAGCAGTTCTTC	CASSQSGTSGRKQFF
TRBV19	TRBD1	TRBJ1-3	few	TGTGCCAGTAGTGTAACCGGGACAGGGGTAAACACCATATATTTT	CASSVTGTGVNTIYF
TRBV19	TRBD1	TRBJ1-4	once	TGTGCCAGCAGACAGGGATTGACTAATGAAAAACTGTTTTTT	CASRQGLTNEKLFF
TRBV6-4	TRBD2	TRBJ2-7	NA	TGTGCCAGCATAGACGAAGTGGGAGGGCCTCGTGAGCAGTACTTC	CASIDEVGGPREQYF
TRBV10-2	TRBD1	TRBJ2-2	NA	TGCGCCAGCAGTGAGACAGGGGTAGGGGAGCTGTTTTTT	CASSETGVGELFF
TRBV7-3	TRBD1	TRBJ2-1	NA	TGTGCCAGCAGCCCTACCGGGACAGGGGGCTATGAGCAGTTCTTC	CASSPTGTGGYEQFF
TRBV9	NA	TRBJ2-5	NA	TGTGCCAGCAGCCCCATCGGGGGTACTTTCCAAGAGACCCAGTACTTC	CASSPIGGTFQETQYF
TRBV3-1/TRBV3-2	TRBD1	TRBJ2-7	NA	TGTGCCAGCAGCCGGAGTCGGGGACAGAGCTACGAGCAGTACTTC	CASSRSRGQSYEQYF
TRBV7-9	NA	TRBJ1-5	NA	TGTGCCAGCGGGCCCTTAACGACTCAGGGTAGAGATCAGCCCCAGCATTTT	CASGPLTTQGRDQPQHF
TRBV7-3	TRBD2	TRBJ2-5	once	TGTGCCAGCAGCTTAAGGGGGAGGTCTAGCGGACTCGGGACCCAGTACTTC	CASSLRGRSSGLGTQYF
TRBV6-1	NA	TRBJ1-5	NA	TGTGCCAGCAGTGAATCGGCGGCAAAAAATCAGCCCCAGCATTTT	CASSESAAKNQPQHF
TRBV2	NA	TRBJ2-7	NA	TGTGCCAGCAGCCGACTGGAACGAACCTACGAGCAGTACTTC	CASSRLERTYEQYF
TRBV19	NA	TRBJ1-2	NA	TGTGCCAGTAGATTCGGGGAGGCCTATGGCTACACCTTC	CASRFGEAYGYTF
TRBV5-6	TRBD2	TRBJ2-3	NA	TGTGCCAGCAGCCTGGGACTAGCGGGAGTGTATACAGATACGCAGTATTTT	CASSLGLAGVYTDTQYF
TRBV30	NA	TRBJ2-1	NA	TGTGCCTGGTCGACAGGGTTCGGGAGTGAGCAGTTCTTC	CAWSTGFGSEQFF
TRBV6-1	TRBD1	TRBJ1-1	NA	TGTGCCAGCAGTGATTACGACAGGGCGGACACTGAAGCTTTCTTT	CASSDYDRADTEAFF
TRBV9	TRBD2	TRBJ2-5	NA	TGTGCCAGCAGCCCAGAAGGCGGAGCGGGAGTACTAGAGACCCAGTACTTC	CASSPEGGAGVLETQYF
TRBV5-1	NA	TRBJ2-3	once	TGCGCCAGCAGCTTGGATGGGGCTAGCACAGATACGCAGTATTTT	CASSLDGASTDTQYF
TRBV5-1	TRBD1	TRBJ2-7	once	TGCGCCAGCAGCCTCAGACAGGGACCCTACGAGCAGTACTTC	CASSLRQGPYEQYF
TRBV7-8	TRBD2	TRBJ2-5	NA	TGTGCCAGCAGCTTAGTAGGGGGCCCTAGCGGGACAGAGACCCAGTACTTC	CASSLVGGPSGTETQYF
TRBV24-1	NA	TRBJ2-3	NA	TGTGCCACCAGTGATTTTGAGCGGCGTTCTAGCACAGATACGCAGTATTTT	CATSDFERRSSTDTQYF
TRBV27	TRBD1	TRBJ1-6	NA	TGTGCCAGCAGTTTATTGACAGGGGGTAGAAGGGCCCTCCACTTT	CASSLLTGGRRALHF
TRBV3-1/TRBV3-2	TRBD1	TRBJ1-4	NA	TGTGCCAGCAGCCAAGAAGGGACAGGGGTTGGAAAACTGTTTTTT	CASSQEGTGVGKLFF
TRBV19	NA	TRBJ1-5	NA	TGTGCCAGTAGTAGGGGTGGGAGGGGAGTGAGCAATCAGCCCCAGCATTTT	CASSRGGRGVSNQPQHF
TRBV19	NA	TRBJ1-1	NA	TGTGCCAGTAGCCCTGGCGGCTCGAACACTGAAGCTTTCTTT	CASSPGGSNTEAFF
TRBV2	NA	TRBJ1-2	NA	TGTGCCAGCAGTGTACAGAATGGCTACACCTTC	CASSVQNGYTF
TRBV2	NA	TRBJ2-7	NA	TGTGCCAGCAGTACAAATCGCCGGGACTGGAGCTCCTACGAGCAGTACTTC	CASSTNRRDWSSYEQYF
TRBV27	TRBD2	TRBJ2-7	NA	TGTGCCAGCAGTTCCGATAAGACTAGCGGGAGGGCCAGCGAGCAGTACTTC	CASSSDKTSGRASEQYF
TRBV27	NA	TRBJ1-1	once	TGTGCCAGCAGTTTAGACCGGGGCACTGAAGCTTTCTTT	CASSLDRGTEAFF
TRBV11-3	TRBD1	TRBJ1-1	NA	TGTGCCAGCAGCCCGAGACAGGGCCCCACTGAAGCTTTCTTT	CASSPRQGPTEAFF
TRBV9	NA	TRBJ1-4	NA	TGTGCCAGCAGCGTAGATCGAGGAAGGGGTGAAAAACTGTTTTTT	CASSVDRGRGEKLFF
TRBV27	TRBD2	TRBJ2-7	few	TGTGCCAGCAGCTACGGACTAGCGGGGGCCTACGAGCAGTACTTC	CASSYGLAGAYEQYF
TRBV4-2	TRBD1	TRBJ1-3	NA	TGTGCCAGCAGCGCCCAACAGGGGGCATCCTCTGGAAACACCATATATTTT	CASSAQQGASSGNTIYF
TRBV5-1	TRBD2	TRBJ2-1	NA	TGCGCCAGCAACCAACAGACTAGCGGGCGCCTCCCCTACAATGAGCAGTTCTTC	CASNQQTSGRLPYNEQFF
TRBV7-9	NA	TRBJ1-1	NA	TGTGCCATCCCATTGGGGAGCACTGAAGCTTTCTTT	CAIPLGSTEAFF
TRBV4-1	TRBD1	TRBJ1-2	once	TGCGCCAGCAGCGGGGACAGCCTACTCTATGGCTACACCTTC	CASSGDSLLYGYTF
TRBV19	NA	TRBJ2-6	NA	TGTGCCAGCACCGGCAGGGCCATCTCTGGGGCCAACGTCCTGACTTTC	CASTGRAISGANVLTF
TRBV11-2	NA	TRBJ2-2	NA	TGTGCCAGCAGCTTAGATGCGCCGAACACCGGGGAGCTGTTTTTT	CASSLDAPNTGELFF